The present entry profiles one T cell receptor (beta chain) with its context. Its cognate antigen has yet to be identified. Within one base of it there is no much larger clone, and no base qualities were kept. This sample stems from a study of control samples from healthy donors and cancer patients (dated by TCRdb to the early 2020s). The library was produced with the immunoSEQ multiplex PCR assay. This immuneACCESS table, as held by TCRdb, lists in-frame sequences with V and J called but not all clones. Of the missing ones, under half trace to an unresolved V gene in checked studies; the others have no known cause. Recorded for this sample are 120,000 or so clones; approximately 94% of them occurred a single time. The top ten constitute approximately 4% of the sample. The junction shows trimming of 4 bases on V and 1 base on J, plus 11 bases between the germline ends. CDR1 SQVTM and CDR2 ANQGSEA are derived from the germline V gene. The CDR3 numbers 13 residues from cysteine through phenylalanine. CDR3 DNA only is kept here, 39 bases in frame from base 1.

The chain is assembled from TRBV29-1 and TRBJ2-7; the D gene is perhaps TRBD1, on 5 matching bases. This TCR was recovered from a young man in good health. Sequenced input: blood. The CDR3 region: CSVVQQESYEQYF. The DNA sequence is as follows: TGCAGCGTTGTCCAACAGGAGTCCTACGAGCAGTACTTC.